The entry below gives a single TCR beta chain sequence along with its context. The sample holds other DNA sequences that translate to the same CDR3. TCRdb's table, derived via immunoSEQ multiplex PCR, lists solely in-frame clones and lacks some. The sample carries roughly 80,000 clones, more than 75% recorded once. The record originates from a study of OX40 agonist ivuxolimab in advanced cancers. CDR3 length equals 14 residues. V shed 5 bases and J shed 2 bases, with 10 bases lying between them. CDR1 and CDR2 (germline): SGHAT, FQNNGV. The sequencing used CD4+ or CD8+ T cells sorted from blood, collected in a trial of the OX40 agonist ivuxolimab. The chain is built from TRBV11-2 and TRBJ1-3, with D maybe TRBD1 (5 bases). The origin of this receptor is an adult with an advanced solid tumor such as melanoma, head and neck, liver or kidney cancer. CDR3 amino acids: CASSPGTAGNTIYF. CDR3 coding DNA: TGTGCCAGCAGCCCCGGGACCGCTGGAAACACCATATATTTT.